A single TCR beta chain is shown here with its context. Original data processing: Using reference gene primer amplification, nucleated cell counts were estimated. Libraries were prepared by immunoSEQ multiplex PCR; TCRdb keeps only in-frame clonotypes and omits some of them. The V and J calls and clone size were taken over from that table, and D and trimming were inferred from the DNA. The sample includes 40,000 to 50,000 clones, 80% to 90% of them seen just once. The V gene's germline CDR1 is WNHNN and CDR2 SYGVQD (reference sequence). Trimming removed 2 bases from V and 3 bases from J, with 20 bases in between. The CDR3 extends over 17 amino acids. These data come from a study of blood T cell repertoires in COVID-19. Looking at the study overall: COVID-19 samples from acute and convalescent phases originated in the United States, Italy and Spain. PBMCs, B-cell-depleted T cells, or T cells were the source of the cDNA or gDNA that made up the material.

J is TRBJ2-7 and V is TRBV10-1; perhaps TRBD1 as D (6 bases). This TCR derives from a woman of 80 years or more with acute or convalescent COVID-19. Material: peripheral blood. The CDR3, as DNA: TGCGCCAGCAGTGAGGAGGCACAGGGAGTTTGCTTCTACGAGCAGTACTTC. As protein: CASSEEAQGVCFYEQYF.